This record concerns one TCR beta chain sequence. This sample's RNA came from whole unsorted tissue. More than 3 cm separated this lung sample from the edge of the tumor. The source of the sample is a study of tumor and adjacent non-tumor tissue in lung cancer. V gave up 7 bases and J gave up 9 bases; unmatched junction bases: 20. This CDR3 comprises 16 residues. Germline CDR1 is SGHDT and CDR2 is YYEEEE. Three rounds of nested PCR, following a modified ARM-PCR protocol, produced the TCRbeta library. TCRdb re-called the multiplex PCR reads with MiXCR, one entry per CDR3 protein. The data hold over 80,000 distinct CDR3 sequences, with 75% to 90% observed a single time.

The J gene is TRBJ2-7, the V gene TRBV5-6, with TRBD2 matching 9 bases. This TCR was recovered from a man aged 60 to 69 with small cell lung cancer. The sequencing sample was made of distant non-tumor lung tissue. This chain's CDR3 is CASQLVGREGNFGQYF. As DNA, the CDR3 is TGTGCCAGCCAACTTGTGGGGCGGGAGGGAAATTTCGGGCAGTACTTC.